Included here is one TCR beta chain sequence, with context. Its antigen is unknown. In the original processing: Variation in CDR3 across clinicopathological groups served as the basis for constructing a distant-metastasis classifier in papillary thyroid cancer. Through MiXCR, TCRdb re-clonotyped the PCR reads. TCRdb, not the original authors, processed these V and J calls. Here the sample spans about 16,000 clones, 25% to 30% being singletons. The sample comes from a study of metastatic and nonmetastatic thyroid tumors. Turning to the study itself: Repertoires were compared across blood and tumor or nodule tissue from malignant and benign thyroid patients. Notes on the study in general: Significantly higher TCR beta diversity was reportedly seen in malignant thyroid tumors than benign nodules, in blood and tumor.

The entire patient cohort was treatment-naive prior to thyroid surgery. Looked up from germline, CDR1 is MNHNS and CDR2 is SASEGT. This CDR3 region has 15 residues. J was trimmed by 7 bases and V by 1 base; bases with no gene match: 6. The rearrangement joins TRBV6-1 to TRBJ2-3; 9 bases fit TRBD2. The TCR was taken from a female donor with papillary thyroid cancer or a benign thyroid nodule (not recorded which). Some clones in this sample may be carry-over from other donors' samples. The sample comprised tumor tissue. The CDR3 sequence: CASSEGGGAAYTQYF. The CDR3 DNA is TGTGCCAGCAGTGAAGGCGGGGGGGCTGCATATACGCAGTATTTT.